This TCR beta chain is drawn from a study of tumor and adjacent non-tumor tissue in lung cancer. As for the study in general: Histology: under 15 adenocarcinoma, a couple of squamous cell carcinoma, 1 small cell lung cancer.

The library came from three nested PCR rounds adapted from ARM-PCR protocols. TCRdb reprocessed the multiplex PCR reads with MiXCR, giving one entry per CDR3 protein. This repertoire shows roughly 220,000 distinct CDR3 sequences, around 70% found once; its top ten account for around 27%. RNA was extracted from bulk tissue without any cell sorting. Chemotherapy-naive patients with new lung cancer underwent thoracic surgery in China, August–November 2014. The CDR3 runs to 15 residues. CDR1 and CDR2 from the germline V gene are SGHAT and FQDESV (reference sequence). Study results and limitations: Top 100 clones took a larger repertoire share in normal lung. Compared with tumor, normal lung showed significantly lower TCR diversity.

In regard to this clonotype: Its antigen is undetermined. At one end, the junction sequence differs from germline, possibly due to a read error.

Source material: lung tumor tissue. This rearrangement joins TRBV11-1 to TRBJ2-4, with 9 bases identical to TRBD1. This receptor was identified in a man between 60 and 70 years old with non-small cell lung cancer. CDR3 sequence reads: CISSDPGDRVNIQNF. CDR3 nucleotide sequence: TGTATCAGCAGCGATCCGGGGGACAGGGTTAACATTCAGAACTTC.